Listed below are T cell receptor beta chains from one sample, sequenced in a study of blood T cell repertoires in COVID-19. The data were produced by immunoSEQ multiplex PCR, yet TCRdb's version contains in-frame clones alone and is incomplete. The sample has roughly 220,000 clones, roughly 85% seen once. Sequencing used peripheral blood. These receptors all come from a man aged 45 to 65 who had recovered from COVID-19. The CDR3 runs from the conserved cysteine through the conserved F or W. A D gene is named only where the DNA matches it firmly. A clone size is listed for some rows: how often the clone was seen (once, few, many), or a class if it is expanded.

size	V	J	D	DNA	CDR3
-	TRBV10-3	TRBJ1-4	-	TGTGCCATCAGTGAGGACAGTCTTAATGAAAAACTGTTTTTT	CAISEDSLNEKLFF
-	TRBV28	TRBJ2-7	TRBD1	TGTGCCAGCAGCCCGCAAGGGACAGGGACGGACGAGCAGTACTTC	CASSPQGTGTDEQYF
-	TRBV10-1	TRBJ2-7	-	TGCGCCAGCAGTGCTGGAGGGCCCCCCTACGAGCAGTACTTC	CASSAGGPPYEQYF
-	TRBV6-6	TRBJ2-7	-	TGTGCCAGTCGGAGAGACGTTGGCTACGAGCAGTACTTC	CASRRDVGYEQYF
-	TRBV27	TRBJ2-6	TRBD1	TGTGCCAGCAGTACCGGGACAGTCCTATCGGGGGCCAACGTCCTGACTTTC	CASSTGTVLSGANVLTF
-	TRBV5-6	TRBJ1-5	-	TGTGCCAGCAGCTTGAGGGGGAGCAATCAGCCCCAGCATTTT	CASSLRGSNQPQHF
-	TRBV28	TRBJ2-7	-	TGTGCCAGCAGTTCCCCGGGTAGCGTACCCTCCTACGAGCAGTACTTC	CASSSPGSVPSYEQYF
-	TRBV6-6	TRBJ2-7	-	TGTGCCAGCAGTTACGCCTTCACAACCTACGAGCAGTACTTC	CASSYAFTTYEQYF
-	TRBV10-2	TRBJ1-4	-	TGCGCCAGCAGTGACGGCCGGGGGAATGAAAAACTGTTTTTT	CASSDGRGNEKLFF
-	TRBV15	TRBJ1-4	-	TGTGCCACCAGCAGAGATCGAAAGGGGGAAAATGAAAAACTGTTTTTT	CATSRDRKGENEKLFF
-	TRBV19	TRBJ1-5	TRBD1	TGTGCCAGTAGTTGGGACAGGGAGCGGGCGGGGCCCCAGCATTTT	CASSWDRERAGPQHF
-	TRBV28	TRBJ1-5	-	TGTGCCAGCAGGTCAGGGTTTTTGGATCAGCCCCAGCATTTT	CASRSGFLDQPQHF
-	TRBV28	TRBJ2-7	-	TGTGCCAGCAGTTTAAACGGGAGATACCACGAGCAGTACTTC	CASSLNGRYHEQYF
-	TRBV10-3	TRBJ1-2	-	TGTGCCATCAGAACAGTTTACCGCTATGGCTACACCTTC	CAIRTVYRYGYTF
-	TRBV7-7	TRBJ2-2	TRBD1	TGTGCCAGCAGTAACAGGGGGCCGGGCACCGGGGAGCTGTTTTTT	CASSNRGPGTGELFF
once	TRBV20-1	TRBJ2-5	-	TGCAGTGCTAGTCAGGGGTTGGTTCAAGAGACCCAGTACTTC	CSASQGLVQETQYF
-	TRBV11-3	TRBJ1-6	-	TGTGCCAGCAGCCGGACTGGAACTCCGAATTCACCCCTCCACTTT	CASSRTGTPNSPLHF
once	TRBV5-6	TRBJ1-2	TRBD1	TGTGCCAGCAGCGAAGCGACAGGGTTGCGAGTCTATGGCTACACCTTC	CASSEATGLRVYGYTF
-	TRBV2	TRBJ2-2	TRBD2	TGTGCCAGCAAAATTGAGCTAGCGGGAAACACCGGGGAGCTGTTTTTT	CASKIELAGNTGELFF
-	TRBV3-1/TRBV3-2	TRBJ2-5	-	TGTGCCAGCAGCCGACGACAGGCGGAAGAGACCCAGTACTTC	CASSRRQAEETQYF
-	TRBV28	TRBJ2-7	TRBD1	TGTGCCAGCAGTTCCGGGACAGGGGCGGACGAGCAGTACTTC	CASSSGTGADEQYF
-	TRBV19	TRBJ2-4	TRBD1	TGTGCCAGTAGTAGCGGTGGACAGGGGGAGCGAAACATTCAGTACTTC	CASSSGGQGERNIQYF
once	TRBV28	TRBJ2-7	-	TGTGCCAGCAGCCCCCGGCGGGGCTCCTACGAGCAGTACTTC	CASSPRRGSYEQYF
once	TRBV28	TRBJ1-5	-	TGTGCCAGCAGCCCGGGGGGGGTTGAACAGCCCCAGCATTTT	CASSPGGVEQPQHF
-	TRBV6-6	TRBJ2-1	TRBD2	TGTGCCAGCAGAACTAGCGGGAGTTACAATGAGCAGTTCTTC	CASRTSGSYNEQFF
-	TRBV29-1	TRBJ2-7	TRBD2	TGCAGCTTTACGGGAAGCGGGAGCTACGAGCAGTACTTC	CSFTGSGSYEQYF
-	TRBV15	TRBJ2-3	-	TGTGCCACCAGCAGAGATAAAACGGGAGGGGGCCGGATGGGTACGCAGTATTTT	CATSRDKTGGGRMGTQYF
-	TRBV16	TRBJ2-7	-	TGTGCCAGCAGCCAATCCCAGGGGTCTGCCTACGAGCAGTACTTC	CASSQSQGSAYEQYF
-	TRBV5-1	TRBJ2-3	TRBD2	TGCGCCAGCAGGCGGACTAGCGGGAGTGAAGTAGCAGATACGCAGTATTTT	CASRRTSGSEVADTQYF
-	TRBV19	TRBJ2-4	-	TGTGCCAGTAGACGGCAAAGGGGCATTCAGTACTTC	CASRRQRGIQYF
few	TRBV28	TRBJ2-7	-	TGTGCCAGCAGGGGGGCCGGGCGCTCCTACGAGCAGTACTTC	CASRGAGRSYEQYF
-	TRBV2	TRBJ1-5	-	TGTGCCAGCAGGAGGGGGGGGAACTCCAATCAGCCCCAGCATTTT	CASRRGGNSNQPQHF
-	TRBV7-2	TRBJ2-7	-	TGTGCCAGCAGCTTAGCGAAGGGGCCCTCCTACGAGCAGTACTTC	CASSLAKGPSYEQYF
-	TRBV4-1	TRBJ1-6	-	TGCGCCAGCAGCCAGGATCCTCCCCGCGGACAGCAAAAGGCCCTCCACTTT	CASSQDPPRGQQKALHF
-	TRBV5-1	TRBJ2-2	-	TGCGCCAGCAATCCGGGACTGGTGAACACCGGGGAGCTGTTTTTT	CASNPGLVNTGELFF
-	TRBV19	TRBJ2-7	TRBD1	TGTGCCAGTAGTATCTACAGGGGTAGTTCCTACGAGCAGTACTTC	CASSIYRGSSYEQYF
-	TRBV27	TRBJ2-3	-	TGTGCCAGCAGAGATATTCAAGGGGCAGATACGCAGTATTTT	CASRDIQGADTQYF
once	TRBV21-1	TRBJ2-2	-	TGTGCCAGCAGCAAGACTCCCCCAACCCTTAGCGGGACTAACACCGGGGAGCTGTTTTTT	CASSKTPPTLSGTNTGELFF
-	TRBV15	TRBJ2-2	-	TGTGCCACCAGCAGAGATCGGGAGCGAGACACCGGGGAGCTGTTTTTT	CATSRDRERDTGELFF
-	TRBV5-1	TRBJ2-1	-	TGCGCCAGCAGCTTCCCTCCGGATGAGCAGTTCTTC	CASSFPPDEQFF
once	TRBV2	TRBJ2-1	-	TGTGCCAGCAGTGAGTGGCAGGGAACCTACAATGAGCAGTTCTTC	CASSEWQGTYNEQFF
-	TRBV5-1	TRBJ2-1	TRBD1	TGCGCCAGCAGCTGGGGACAGGCTGGTAGTGAGCAGTTCTTC	CASSWGQAGSEQFF
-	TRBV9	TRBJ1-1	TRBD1	TGTGCCAGCAGCGCTACCGGGACAGCAAACACTGAAGCTTTCTTT	CASSATGTANTEAFF
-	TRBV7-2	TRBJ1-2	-	TGTGCCAGCAGCTTAAGGTCCCAGGGGAGGGGTGGCTACACCTTC	CASSLRSQGRGGYTF
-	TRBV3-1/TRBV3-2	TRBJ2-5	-	TGTGCCAGCAGCCTTTATGGGAGTCGGGACCAAGAGACCCAGTACTTC	CASSLYGSRDQETQYF
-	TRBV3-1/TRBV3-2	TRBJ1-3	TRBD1	TGTGCCAGCAGCCAAAGGGACAGGGGTGAGAGAAACACCATATATTTT	CASSQRDRGERNTIYF
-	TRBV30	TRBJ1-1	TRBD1	TGTGCCTGGAGTGGACAGGGGGACACTGAAGCTTTCTTT	CAWSGQGDTEAFF
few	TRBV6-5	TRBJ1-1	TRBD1	TGTGCCAGCATCAGGGGGCGAGAAGCTTTCTTT	CASIRGREAFF
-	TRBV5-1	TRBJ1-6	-	TGCGCCAGCAGACTAGAGGGTTATAATTCACCCCTCCACTTT	CASRLEGYNSPLHF
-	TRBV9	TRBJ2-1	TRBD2	TGTGCCAGCAGCGTAGATCTAGCGGGAAGGTACAATGAGCAGTTCTTC	CASSVDLAGRYNEQFF